The 15 T cell receptor beta chains below come from one sample, sequenced in a study of tumor-infiltrating lymphocytes in oesophageal squamous cell carcinoma. TCRdb re-derived calls from the PCR reads in MiXCR, one entry per CDR3 protein. The sample has roughly 14,000 distinct CDR3 sequences; over 40% are singletons. Sequencing was done on a sample of blood. The receptors stem from a male donor with esophageal squamous cell carcinoma.

By share of the sample, this clonotype is medium-sized. The genes are TRBV6-6 and TRBJ2-3, with D tentatively TRBD1 (6 bases). Germline V CDR1 and CDR2: MNHNY, SVGAGI (reference sequence). CDR3 size: 15 residues. V lost 0 bases to trimming and J lost 4 bases, with 11 bases between them. In DNA form, the CDR3 reads TGTGCCAGCAGTTACTCCTGGGGGCGGGCAGATACGCAGTATTTT. Amino acid sequence: CASSYSWGRADTQYF.

This clonotype has only a few counts. V and J are TRBV5-4 and TRBJ2-3; 9 bases agree with TRBD2. Looked up from germline, CDR1 is SGHNT and CDR2 is YYREEE (reference sequence). The V segment lost 3 bases and the J segment 6 bases; nucleotides outside the gene matches: 8. This CDR3 is 15 amino acids long. The CDR3 here is CASSYPAGGRDTQYF. The CDR3 bases are TGTGCCAGCAGCTACCCAGCGGGAGGCCGGGATACGCAGTATTTT.

The chain has TRBV7-2 and TRBJ2-1, with a possible D match to TRBD1 (5 bases). Germline V gives CDR1 SGHTA, CDR2 FQGNSA. The V end was cut by 6 bases, the J end by 8 bases, with 11 bases between. This CDR3 has 12 residues. CDR3 in amino acids: CASRRLGDEQFF. The CDR3 region has the DNA TGTGCCAGCAGGCGCCTAGGGGATGAGCAGTTCTTC.

V is TRBV12-3 or TRBV12-4 and J is TRBJ2-7, with 7 bases lining up with TRBD1. This CDR3 region has 13 residues. Germline trimming cut 6 bases from V and 0 bases from J; bases unmatched to any gene: 2. CDR3 nucleotides: TGTGCCAGCAGCGGGACAGTCTCCTACGAGCAGTACTTC. As protein: CASSGTVSYEQYF.

A note on this clonotype: The final CDR3 position lacks the conserved phenylalanine or tryptophan, pointing to a likely read error. The limits of the CDR3 on the DNA are not certain, so only TCRdb's listed CDR3 is given. The chain links TRBV7-4 to TRBJ2-6; TRBD1, the D gene given by the table, was not confirmed from the DNA. The length of the CDR3 is 8 amino acids, counting both ends. Germline values: CDR1 SGHVT, CDR2 SQSDAQ. CDR3 in amino acids: CASSLQGV.

In this sample, this clonotype turned up once. The rearrangement uses TRBV6-1 and TRBJ1-5; 7 bases fit TRBD1. CDR3 size: 14 residues. V lost 6 bases and J lost 9; bases outside the gene matches: 11. Germline assignment: CDR1 MNHNS and CDR2 SASEGT. CDR3 residues: CASSEPQGVTPQHF. CDR3 DNA: TGTGCCAGCAGCGAACCCCAGGGGGTGACGCCCCAGCATTTT.

This clonotype was found a few times. The CDR3 bases are TGTGCCAGCTCACAGGGGGCCACCACAGATACGCAGTATTTT. Protein product: CASSQGATTDTQYF. The rearrangement links TRBV7-6 to TRBJ2-3, with 9 bases aligning to TRBD1. The CDR3 is made up of 14 amino acids. The ends lost 8 bases at V and 2 bases at J; junction bases unmatched: 5. The V gene's germline CDR1 is SGHVS and CDR2 FNYEAQ.

V usage is TRBV7-2 and J usage is TRBJ1-2; no reliable D call. Germline CDR1 reads SGHTA; CDR2 reads FQGNSA. The CDR3 runs to 14 residues. V was shortened by 1 base and J by 4 bases, with 10 bases between the two germline ends. CDR3 nucleotides: TGTGCCAGCAGCTTAGGTCGACAACGCTATGGCTACACCTTC. Translated: CASSLGRQRYGYTF.

The chain combines TRBV7-4 with TRBJ2-5; tentative D call: TRBD1 (5 bases). The J call may be wrong; the DNA end is better matched by TRBJ2-7. Germline-derived CDR1 and CDR2 are SGHVT and SQSDAQ. The CDR3 contains 14 residues. This CDR3 reads CASSPTATYYEQYF. CDR3 bases: TGTGCCAGCAGCCCGACAGCCACTTACTACGAGCAGTACTTC.

Comment on this clonotype: One end of the junction is discordant with germline, which a read error may explain. The chain employs TRBV7-9 and TRBJ1-2; D perhaps matches TRBD1 (6 bases). The CDR3 contains 14 residues. Germline V lookup: CDR1 SEHNR, CDR2 FQNEAQ (reference sequence). CDR3: CASSQGHGNYGDTF. CDR3 DNA sequence: TGTGCCAGCAGCCAGGGACATGGTAACTATGGCGACACCTTC.

In this sample, this clonotype turned up a few times. The chain is built from TRBV7-2 and TRBJ2-1, with D hard to call. V was shortened by 5 bases and J by 3 bases, with 11 bases between the two germline ends. Per germline, CDR1 SGHTA and CDR2 FQGNSA. CDR3 length: 14 residues. The CDR3 protein is CASSLMLDYNEQFF. The CDR3 coding sequence is TGTGCCAGCAGCCTTATGCTAGACTACAATGAGCAGTTCTTC. Combining the CDR3 with reference TRBV7-2 and TRBJ2-1 gives the whole variable domain GAGVSQSPSNKVTEKGKDVELRCDPISGHTALYWYRQSLGQGLEFLIYFQGNSAPDKSGLPSDRFSAERTGGSVSTLTIQRTQQEDSAVYLCASSLMLDYNEQFFGPGTRLTVL.

This chain uses TRBV6-5 with TRBJ2-7, with D possibly being TRBD2 (6 bases). Germline values: CDR1 MNHEY, CDR2 SVGAGI. There are 15 residues in the CDR3. Trimming stripped 1 base from V and 2 bases from J, with 12 bases between. Here the CDR3 reads CASSYLGPGAYEQYF. The CDR3 nucleotides read TGTGCCAGCAGTTACTTAGGCCCGGGGGCCTACGAGCAGTACTTC.

The chain joins TRBV10-1 to TRBJ2-5, with 8 nucleotides matching TRBD2. The J call is in doubt because the DNA end fits TRBJ2-7 better. CDR3 length equals 13 residues. Germline-derived CDR1 and CDR2 are WNHNN and SYGVQD (reference sequence). The CDR3 nucleotides read TGCGCCAGCAGTGATTCGGGGGGGGACGAGCAGTACTTC. This sequence encodes CASSDSGGDEQYF.

In this sample, this clonotype is medium-sized. The chain combines TRBV11-2 with TRBJ2-5, with D possibly called TRBD1 or TRBD2 (5 bases each). Germline-derived CDR1 and CDR2 are SGHAT and FQNNGV. Trimming took 5 bases from V and 2 from J, leaving 12 bases between them. CDR3 length: 14 amino acids. As DNA, the CDR3 is TGTGCCAGCAGCCGGGACGGGGCTCAAGAGACCCAGTACTTC. Its protein is CASSRDGAQETQYF.

This clonotype was seen more than once but under ten times. The chain links TRBV7-9 to TRBJ2-3; unclear D gene. V gave up 5 bases and J gave up 2 bases, with 2 bases separating them. CDR1 and CDR2 from the germline V gene are SEHNR and FQNEAQ (reference sequence). CDR3 length equals 11 residues. CDR3 region: CASSPTDTQYF. The CDR3 DNA reads TGTGCCAGCAGCCCCACAGATACGCAGTATTTT.